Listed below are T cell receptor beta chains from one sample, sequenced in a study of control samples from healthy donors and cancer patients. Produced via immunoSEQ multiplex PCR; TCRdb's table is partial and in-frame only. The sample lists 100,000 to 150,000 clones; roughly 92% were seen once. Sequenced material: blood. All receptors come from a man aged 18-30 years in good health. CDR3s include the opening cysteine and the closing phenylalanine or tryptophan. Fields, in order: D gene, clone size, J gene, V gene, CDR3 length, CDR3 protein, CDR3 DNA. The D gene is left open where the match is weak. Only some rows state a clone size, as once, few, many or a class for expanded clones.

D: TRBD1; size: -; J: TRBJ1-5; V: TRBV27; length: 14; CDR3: CASSPTGGHQPQHF; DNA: TGTGCCAGCAGTCCGACAGGGGGCCATCAGCCCCAGCATTTT
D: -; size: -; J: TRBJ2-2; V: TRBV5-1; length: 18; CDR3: CATSPRRTVGRNTGELFF; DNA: TGCGCCACCAGCCCACGGCGGACAGTTGGAAGGAACACCGGGGAGCTGTTTTTT
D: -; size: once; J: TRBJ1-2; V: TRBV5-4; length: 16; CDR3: CASSSLDRSQPYGYTF; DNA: TGTGCCAGCAGCTCGCTCGACAGGTCACAACCTTATGGCTACACCTTC
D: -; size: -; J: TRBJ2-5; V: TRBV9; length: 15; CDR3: CASSVQGRIGETQYF; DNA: TGTGCCAGCAGCGTACAGGGAAGAATAGGAGAGACCCAGTACTTC
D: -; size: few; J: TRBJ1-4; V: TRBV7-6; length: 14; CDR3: CASSSEGGIEKLFF; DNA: TGTGCCAGCAGCTCGGAAGGTGGGATTGAAAAACTGTTTTTT
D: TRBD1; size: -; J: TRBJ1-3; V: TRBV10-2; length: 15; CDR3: CASSGGQVTSNTIYF; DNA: TGCGCCAGCAGCGGAGGACAGGTTACTTCGAACACCATATATTTT
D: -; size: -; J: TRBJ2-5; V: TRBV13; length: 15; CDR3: CASSNPRWGGETQYF; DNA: TGTGCCAGCAGCAATCCACGGTGGGGCGGAGAGACCCAGTACTTC
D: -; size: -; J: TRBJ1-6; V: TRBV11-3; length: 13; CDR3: CASSLFGDSPLHF; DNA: TGTGCCAGCAGCCTCTTTGGGGATTCACCCCTCCACTTT
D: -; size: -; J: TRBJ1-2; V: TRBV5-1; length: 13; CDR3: CASSSQASYGYTF; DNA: TGCGCCAGCAGCTCGCAGGCTAGCTATGGCTACACCTTC
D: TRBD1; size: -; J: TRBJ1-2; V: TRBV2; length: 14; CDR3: CASSRQGANYGYTF; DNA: TGTGCCAGCAGCCGACAGGGGGCTAACTATGGCTACACCTTC
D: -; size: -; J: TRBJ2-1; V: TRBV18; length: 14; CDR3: CASSPGPPGGGQFF; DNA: TGTGCCAGCTCACCGGGACCCCCCGGTGGTGGGCAGTTCTTC
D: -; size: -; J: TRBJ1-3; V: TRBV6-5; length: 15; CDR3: CASSQGKGAGNTIYF; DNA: TGTGCCAGCTCTCAGGGGAAGGGGGCTGGAAACACCATATATTTT
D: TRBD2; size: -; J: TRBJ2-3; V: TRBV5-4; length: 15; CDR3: CASSLSSGGERTQYF; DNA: TGTGCCAGCAGCTTGTCTAGCGGGGGGGAAAGGACGCAGTATTTT
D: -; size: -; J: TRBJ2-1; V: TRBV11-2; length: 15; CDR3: CASSLVLSSYNEQFF; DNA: TGTGCCAGCAGCTTAGTTCTGAGCTCCTACAATGAGCAGTTCTTC
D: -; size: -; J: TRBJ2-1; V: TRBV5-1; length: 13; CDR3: CASSYSQGDEQFF; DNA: TGCGCCAGCAGCTACTCCCAGGGTGATGAGCAGTTCTTC
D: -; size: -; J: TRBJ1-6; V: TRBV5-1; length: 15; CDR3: CASSLGTGRGSPLHF; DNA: TGCGCCAGCAGCTTAGGAACAGGGAGAGGGTCACCCCTCCACTTT
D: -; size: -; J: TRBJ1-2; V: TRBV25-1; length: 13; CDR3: CASSEGGRYGYTF; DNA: TGTGCCAGCAGTGAGGGGGGCCGGTATGGCTACACCTTC
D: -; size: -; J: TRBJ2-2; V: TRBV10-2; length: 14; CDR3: CASSEVPTARELFF; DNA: TGCGCCAGCAGTGAGGTACCAACGGCGAGGGAGCTGTTTTTT
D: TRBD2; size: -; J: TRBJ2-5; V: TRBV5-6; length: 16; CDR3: CASSPPSGGGMETQYF; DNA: TGTGCCAGCAGCCCTCCTAGCGGGGGGGGAATGGAGACCCAGTACTTC
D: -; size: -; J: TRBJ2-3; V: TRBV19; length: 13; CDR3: CASSIAGADTQYF; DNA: TGTGCCAGTAGCATCGCCGGGGCAGATACGCAGTATTTT
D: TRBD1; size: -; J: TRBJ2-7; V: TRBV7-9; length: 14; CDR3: CASSFGTGGFEQYF; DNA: TGTGCCAGCAGCTTTGGGACAGGGGGGTTCGAGCAGTACTTC
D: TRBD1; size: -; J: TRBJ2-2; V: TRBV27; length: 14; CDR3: CASRQGADTGELFF; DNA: TGTGCCAGCCGACAGGGGGCTGACACCGGGGAGCTGTTTTTT
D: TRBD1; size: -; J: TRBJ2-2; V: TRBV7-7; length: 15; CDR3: CASSRRQGGTGELFF; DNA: TGTGCCAGCAGCCGACGACAGGGGGGCACCGGGGAGCTGTTTTTT
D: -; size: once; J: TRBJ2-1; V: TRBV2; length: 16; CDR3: CASRRRAGTAYNEQFF; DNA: TGTGCCAGCCGGAGGAGGGCCGGGACAGCTTACAATGAGCAGTTCTTC
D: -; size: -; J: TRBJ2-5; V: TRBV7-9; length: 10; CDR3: CASSPPGEYF; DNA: TGTGCCAGCAGCCCTCCTGGGGAGTACTTC
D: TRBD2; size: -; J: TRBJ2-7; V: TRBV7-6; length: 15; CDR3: CASSPTSGHSYEQYF; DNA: TGTGCCAGCAGCCCAACTAGCGGGCACTCCTACGAGCAGTACTTC
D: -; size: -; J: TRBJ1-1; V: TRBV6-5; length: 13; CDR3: CASSPQLNTEAFF; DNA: TGTGCCAGCAGTCCCCAGTTGAACACTGAAGCTTTCTTT
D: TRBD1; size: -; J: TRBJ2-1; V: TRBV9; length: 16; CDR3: CASSVGGQPGDNEQFF; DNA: TGTGCCAGCAGCGTAGGGGGACAGCCCGGGGACAATGAGCAGTTCTTC
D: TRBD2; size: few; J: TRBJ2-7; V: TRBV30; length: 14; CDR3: CAWSPLAGESKQYF; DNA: TGTGCCTGGAGCCCCCTAGCGGGGGAATCAAAGCAGTACTTC
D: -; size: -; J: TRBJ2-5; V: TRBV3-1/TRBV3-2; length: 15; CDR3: CASSQERSRAETQYF; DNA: TGTGCCAGCAGCCAAGAACGGTCCAGGGCAGAGACCCAGTACTTC
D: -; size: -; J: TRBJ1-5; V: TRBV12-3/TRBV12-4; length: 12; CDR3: CASSKGSQPQHF; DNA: TGTGCCAGCAGCAAGGGTAGTCAGCCCCAGCATTTT
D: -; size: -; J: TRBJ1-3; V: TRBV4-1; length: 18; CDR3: CASSRVDLVPSGGNTIYF; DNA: TGCGCCAGCAGCCGGGTGGATCTAGTCCCCTCGGGTGGAAACACCATATATTTT
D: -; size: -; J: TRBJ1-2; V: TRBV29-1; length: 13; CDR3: CSVGRGHLDGYTF; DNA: TGCAGCGTTGGTAGGGGCCACTTGGATGGCTACACCTTC
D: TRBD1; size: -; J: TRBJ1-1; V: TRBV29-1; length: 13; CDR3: CSVRQGFNTEAFF; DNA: TGCAGCGTCCGACAGGGTTTTAACACTGAAGCTTTCTTT
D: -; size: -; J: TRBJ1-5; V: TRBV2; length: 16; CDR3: CASSRSGAGGGQPQHF; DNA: TGTGCCAGCAGTCGGTCCGGGGCTGGAGGGGGTCAGCCCCAGCATTTT
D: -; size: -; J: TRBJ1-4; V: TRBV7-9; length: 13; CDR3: CASSLGRNEKLFF; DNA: TGTGCCAGCAGCTTAGGGCGTAATGAAAAACTGTTTTTT
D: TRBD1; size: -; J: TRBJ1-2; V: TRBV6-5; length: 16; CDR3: CASSYSIQGADYGYTF; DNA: TGTGCCAGCAGTTACTCCATACAGGGGGCTGACTATGGCTACACCTTC
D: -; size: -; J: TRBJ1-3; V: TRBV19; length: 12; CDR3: CASTLGGNTIYF; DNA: TGTGCCAGTACCCTGGGGGGAAACACCATATATTTT
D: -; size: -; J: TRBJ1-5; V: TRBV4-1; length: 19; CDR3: CASSHFMIRGRSGNQPQHF; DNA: TGCGCCAGCAGCCATTTTATGATTCGGGGGCGGTCGGGCAATCAGCCCCAGCATTTT
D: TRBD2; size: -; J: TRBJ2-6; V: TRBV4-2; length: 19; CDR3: CASSHPIAGAISGANVLTF; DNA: TGTGCCAGCAGCCACCCCATAGCGGGGGCTATCTCTGGGGCCAACGTCCTGACTTTC
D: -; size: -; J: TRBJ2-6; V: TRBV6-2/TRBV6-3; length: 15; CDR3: CASSPLGSGANVLTF; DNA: TGTGCCAGCAGCCCTCTAGGCTCTGGGGCCAACGTCCTGACTTTC